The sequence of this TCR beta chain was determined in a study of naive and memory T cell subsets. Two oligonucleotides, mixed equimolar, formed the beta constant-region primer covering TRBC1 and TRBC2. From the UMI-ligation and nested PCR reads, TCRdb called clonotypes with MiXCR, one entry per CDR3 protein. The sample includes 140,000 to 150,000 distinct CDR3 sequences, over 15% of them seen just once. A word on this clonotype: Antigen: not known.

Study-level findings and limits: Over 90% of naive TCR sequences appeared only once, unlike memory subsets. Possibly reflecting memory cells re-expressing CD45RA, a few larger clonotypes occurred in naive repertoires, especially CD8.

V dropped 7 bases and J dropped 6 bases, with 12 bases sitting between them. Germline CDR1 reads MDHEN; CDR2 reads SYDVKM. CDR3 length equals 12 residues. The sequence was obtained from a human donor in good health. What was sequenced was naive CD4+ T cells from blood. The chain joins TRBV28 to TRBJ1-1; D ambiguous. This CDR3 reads CASIGDRAEAFF. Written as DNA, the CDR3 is TGTGCCAGCATTGGGGATCGGGCTGAAGCTTTCTTT. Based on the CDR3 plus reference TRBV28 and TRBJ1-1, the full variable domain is DVKVTQSSRYLVKRTGEKVFLECVQDMDHENMFWYRQDPGLGLRLIYFSYDVKMKEKGDIPEGYSVSREKKERFSLILESASTNQTSMYLCASIGDRAEAFFGQGTRLTVV.